The next 9 T cell receptor beta chains were all read from a single sample in a study of radiation and T cells in renal cell carcinoma. TCRdb keeps only in-frame clones here, not all; method: immunoSEQ multiplex PCR. The sample yields 95,000 to 150,000 clones, around 80% seen once. Time point of the sample: baseline pretreatment blood. The treatment here: 15 Gy SBRT to primary tumor, nephrectomy 4 weeks later. Sequenced material: blood, taken from a patient whose treatment included radiotherapy and nephrectomy. Every receptor here comes from a woman in her sixties or seventies with renal cell carcinoma.

This clone was counted only a few times. The rearrangement links TRBV2 to TRBJ1-1; 8 bases match TRBD1. The CDR3 is 14 amino acids. The V segment lost 2 bases and the J segment 4 bases; nucleotides outside the gene matches: 3. Per germline, CDR1 SNHLY and CDR2 FYNNEI. As DNA, the CDR3 is TGTGCCAGCAGTGAACAGGGGGCTAGCACTGAAGCTTTCTTT. Its translation is CASSEQGASTEAFF.

The V call is TRBV7-8, the J call TRBJ1-5; tentative D call: TRBD1 (5 bases). The CDR3 is made up of 17 amino acids. Between the trimmed V and J ends, which lost 5 bases and 0 bases, there was a span of 17 bases. The germline V gene encodes CDR1 SGHVS and CDR2 FQNEAQ. The CDR3, as DNA: TGTGCCAGCAGCGGGGGGGGAGGGAGAAGTAGCAATCAGCCCCAGCATTTT. Residues: CASSGGGGRSSNQPQHF.

A single count supports this clone. J is TRBJ1-1 and V is TRBV13; D not certain. CDR1 and CDR2 (germline): PRHDT, FYEKMQ (reference sequence). The CDR3 has 17 residues. Trimming shortened V by 0 bases and J by 8 bases, and 22 bases separated the two germline ends. The CDR3 protein is CASSLGLPGRRYTEAFF. The DNA of the CDR3 is TGTGCCAGCAGCTTAGGCCTTCCGGGTAGGAGGTATACAGAAGCTTTCTTT.

CDR3 DNA sequence: TGTGCCAGCAGCTCAACAGGGGGCTCCCTCAATGAGCAGTTCTTC. Translated: CASSSTGGSLNEQFF. The J gene is TRBJ2-1, the V gene TRBV7-9; TRBD1 matches at 9 bases. The CDR3 consists of 15 residues. Germline V CDR1 and CDR2: SEHNR, FQNEAQ (reference sequence). V shed 4 bases and J 6 bases; nucleotides not matched to a gene: 7.

CDR3 amino acids: CSVHSPGVNEQFF. The CDR3 coding sequence is TGCAGCGTTCACTCTCCAGGGGTAAATGAGCAGTTCTTC. The chain joins TRBV29-1 to TRBJ2-1; TRBD1 is a possible D gene (6 bases). Germline assignment: CDR1 SQVTM and CDR2 ANQGSEA. The V and J ends lost 5 bases and 7 bases respectively, with 15 bases between them. The CDR3 loop spans 13 amino acids.

The DNA for the CDR3 is TGTGCCAGCAGGTCATCCGGGACAGGGAAGAACAATGAGCAGTTCTTC. Encoded protein: CASRSSGTGKNNEQFF. This chain uses TRBV28 with TRBJ2-1; 9 positions match TRBD1. This CDR3 is 16 amino acids long. J lost 5 bases, V lost 6 bases, and 11 bases had no gene match. CDR1 and CDR2 from the germline V gene are MDHEN and SYDVKM.

A remark on this clone: Other DNA sequences in this sample translate to the same CDR3. The CDR3 DNA follows: TGTGCCAGCAGCCTACGACAGGGGGCCTACGAGCAGTACTTC. This sequence encodes CASSLRQGAYEQYF. The V gene is TRBV28, the J gene TRBJ2-7, with TRBD1 matching 9 bases. The germline CDR1 and CDR2 sequences are MDHEN and SYDVKM. The CDR3 runs to 14 residues. With 6 bases clipped from V and 2 bases from J, the junction kept 5 bases outside the gene matches.

The CDR3 sequence: CASSEALRDAIGTQYF. CDR3 in DNA: TGTGCCAGCAGTGAAGCGCTGAGGGATGCTATCGGAACCCAGTACTTC. The chain employs TRBV6-1 and TRBJ2-5; D may be TRBD2 (5 bases). Trimming shortened V by 0 bases and J by 8 bases, and 19 bases separated the two germline ends. The germline gives CDR1 MNHNS, CDR2 SASEGT. The CDR3 consists of 16 residues.

This clone was seen a single time. The DNA for the CDR3 is TGTGCCAGCAGGTCCGACAGGCCCTACTACGAGCAGTACTTC. Protein product: CASRSDRPYYEQYF. The V and J genes are TRBV28 and TRBJ2-7; TRBD1 might be the D (6 bases). This CDR3 has 14 residues. CDR1 and CDR2 (germline): MDHEN, SYDVKM. Trimming cost V 6 bases and J 3 bases, with 15 bases left between them.